This record looks at one TCR beta chain sequence and its context. This clone was seen a single time. Its antigen is still unknown. No quality values exist for individual bases; no much larger clone is one base distant. The source of the sample is a study of blood T cell repertoires in COVID-19 (dated by TCRdb to between 2020 and 2021). About the study as a whole: Collaborator samples came from the United States, Italy and Spain and covered acute and convalescent phases of COVID-19. The material from the prospective study consisted of cDNA or gDNA derived from T cells, B-cell-depleted T cells, or PBMCs. The dataset comprised deeply sampled blood TCRbeta repertoires from subjects exposed to, actively infected with, or recovered from COVID-19. The repertoires were released in a freely available public database intended as a resource for research on the immune response to SARS-CoV-2. The samples were drawn from the first 160 participants of the ongoing ImmuneRACE study and from 1,254 subjects provided by 6 global collaborators. A de-identified subject ID, COVID-19 status, age in years and sex were almost always included in the sample metadata. Where available, HLA class I and class II types were taken from metadata supplied by the sample provider and were not determined by assay-based typing. What the authors observed across the whole study: The quantity of clinical and demographic metadata differed by source and by participant and was supplied without curation.

The CDR3 measures 15 amino acids from cysteine to phenylalanine. Only CDR3 DNA is held: 45 bases, read in frame from base 1. The V and J ends are trimmed by 1 base and 6 bases, leaving 12 bases between them. For CDR1 and CDR2, the germline V gene (reference sequence) lists SEHNR and FQNEAQ. Participants in the prospective study were enrolled through a virtual design, were aged about 18 to 100 years, and lived in some 24 United States geographic areas. To assign participants to cohorts, the prospective study relied on clinical history that participants themselves reported in a screening survey and a study questionnaire. ImmuneRACE Cohort 3 recovered participants were defined by two consecutive negative NP/OP PCR tests, healthcare professional clearance, or symptom resolution. In the prospective study, mobile phlebotomists collected whole blood, serum and a nasopharyngeal or oropharyngeal swab from each participant. Additional blood draws and questionnaires over a 2-month period could optionally be provided by prospective study participants. Before DNA extraction, prospective study blood samples were shipped either frozen or at room temperature.

TCRbeta CDR3 regions were amplified from genomic DNA by means of the immunoSEQ Assay, a bias-controlled multiplex PCR. The paper's processing steps were these. Within the assay, amplification of reference gene primers was used to estimate how many nucleated cells each sample contained. To quantify the absolute abundance of each unique TCRbeta CDR3 rearrangement, sequence reads were collapsed and filtered. For each sample, productive Simpson clonality was calculated as the square root of Simpson's diversity index over productive rearrangements. TCRdb provides this immuneACCESS table in a form limited to in-frame rearrangements. Some clones are lacking; in checked studies, under half of them reflect an unresolved V gene, and why the rest are absent is not known. That table supplies the V and J calls and clone size; D and trimming were determined from the DNA. The sample table contains approximately 180,000 clones; only one count was recorded for 85% to 90% of them. Roughly 6.2% of the sample is in the top ten clones.

Material: PBMCs or T cells enriched from blood (not recorded which). The receptor was derived from a man in his forties or fifties who had recovered from COVID-19. The chain is encoded by TRBV7-9 joined to TRBJ1-4; tentative D gene TRBD1, with 5 bases matching. CDR3 sequence: CASSLGGGRHEKLFF. The nucleotides are TGTGCCAGCAGCTTAGGCGGGGGGAGGCATGAAAAACTGTTTTTT. With all but the CDR3 taken from the reference TRBV7-9 and TRBJ1-4 genes, the full variable domain is: DTGVSQNPRHKITKRGQNVTFRCDPISEHNRLYWYRQTLGQGPEFLTYFQNEAQLEKSRLLSDRFSAERPKGSFSTLEIQRTEQGDSAMYLCASSLGGGRHEKLFFGSGTQLSVL.